This paragraph reports one TCR beta chain. Its cognate antigen is unknown. iRepertoire HTBI primers and Arm-PCR of CDR3 regions built TCR beta libraries. TCRdb ran MiXCR on the multiplex PCR reads and lists one entry per CDR3 protein. The data hold approximately 690,000 distinct CDR3 sequences, with about 30% observed a single time. Time point meaning: persistent/refractory GD, antithyroid drugs over 5 years with positive TRAb. After RNA was extracted from PBMCs, the TCR library was made from it. The data are from a study of regulatory T cells in long-lasting Graves disease. Whole-study results and caveats: Authors noted too few samples as a limitation. TRBV28, TRBJ1-2 and TRBJ2-5 emerged as the favored segments in persistent disease.

J was trimmed by 2 bases and V by 5 bases; bases with no gene match: 12. Germline V gene lookup returns CDR1 PRHDT and CDR2 FYEKMQ (reference sequence). This CDR3 is built from 16 residues. The chain uses TRBV13 and TRBJ2-7; 7 bases map to TRBD1. The sequencing here drew on peripheral blood mononuclear cells (PBMCs), taken when the disease was refractory, from a patient treated with antithyroid drugs. The sequence was obtained from a female donor with Graves disease. The CDR3, as DNA: TGTGCCAGCAGCGGACGGGACAGCGAGGCTACCTACGAGCAGTACTTC. Translated: CASSGRDSEATYEQYF.